This T cell receptor (beta chain) was retrieved from a study of blood T cell repertoires in COVID-19. Germline V gene sequence: CDR1 SGHRS, CDR2 YFSETQ. The germline V and J ends were trimmed by 4 bases and 4 bases, with 14 bases remaining between them. The CDR3 covers 15 residues. In the study's own analysis: Reference gene primer amplification yielded estimated nucleated cell counts. Clones were sequenced by immunoSEQ multiplex PCR, and TCRdb holds only the in-frame ones, with some missing. V, J and clone size derive from that table, while D and trimming were established from the DNA sequence. The sample yields some 52,000 clones, about nine tenths seen once.

The specimen was peripheral blood. The receptor was isolated from a man between 65 and 80 years old with acute or convalescent COVID-19. The chain links TRBV5-1 to TRBJ1-4; TRBD1 is a possible D gene (6 bases). The chain's CDR3 is CASSPITGLNEKLFF. The CDR3 DNA is TGCGCCAGCAGCCCGATAACAGGGCTTAATGAAAAACTGTTTTTT.